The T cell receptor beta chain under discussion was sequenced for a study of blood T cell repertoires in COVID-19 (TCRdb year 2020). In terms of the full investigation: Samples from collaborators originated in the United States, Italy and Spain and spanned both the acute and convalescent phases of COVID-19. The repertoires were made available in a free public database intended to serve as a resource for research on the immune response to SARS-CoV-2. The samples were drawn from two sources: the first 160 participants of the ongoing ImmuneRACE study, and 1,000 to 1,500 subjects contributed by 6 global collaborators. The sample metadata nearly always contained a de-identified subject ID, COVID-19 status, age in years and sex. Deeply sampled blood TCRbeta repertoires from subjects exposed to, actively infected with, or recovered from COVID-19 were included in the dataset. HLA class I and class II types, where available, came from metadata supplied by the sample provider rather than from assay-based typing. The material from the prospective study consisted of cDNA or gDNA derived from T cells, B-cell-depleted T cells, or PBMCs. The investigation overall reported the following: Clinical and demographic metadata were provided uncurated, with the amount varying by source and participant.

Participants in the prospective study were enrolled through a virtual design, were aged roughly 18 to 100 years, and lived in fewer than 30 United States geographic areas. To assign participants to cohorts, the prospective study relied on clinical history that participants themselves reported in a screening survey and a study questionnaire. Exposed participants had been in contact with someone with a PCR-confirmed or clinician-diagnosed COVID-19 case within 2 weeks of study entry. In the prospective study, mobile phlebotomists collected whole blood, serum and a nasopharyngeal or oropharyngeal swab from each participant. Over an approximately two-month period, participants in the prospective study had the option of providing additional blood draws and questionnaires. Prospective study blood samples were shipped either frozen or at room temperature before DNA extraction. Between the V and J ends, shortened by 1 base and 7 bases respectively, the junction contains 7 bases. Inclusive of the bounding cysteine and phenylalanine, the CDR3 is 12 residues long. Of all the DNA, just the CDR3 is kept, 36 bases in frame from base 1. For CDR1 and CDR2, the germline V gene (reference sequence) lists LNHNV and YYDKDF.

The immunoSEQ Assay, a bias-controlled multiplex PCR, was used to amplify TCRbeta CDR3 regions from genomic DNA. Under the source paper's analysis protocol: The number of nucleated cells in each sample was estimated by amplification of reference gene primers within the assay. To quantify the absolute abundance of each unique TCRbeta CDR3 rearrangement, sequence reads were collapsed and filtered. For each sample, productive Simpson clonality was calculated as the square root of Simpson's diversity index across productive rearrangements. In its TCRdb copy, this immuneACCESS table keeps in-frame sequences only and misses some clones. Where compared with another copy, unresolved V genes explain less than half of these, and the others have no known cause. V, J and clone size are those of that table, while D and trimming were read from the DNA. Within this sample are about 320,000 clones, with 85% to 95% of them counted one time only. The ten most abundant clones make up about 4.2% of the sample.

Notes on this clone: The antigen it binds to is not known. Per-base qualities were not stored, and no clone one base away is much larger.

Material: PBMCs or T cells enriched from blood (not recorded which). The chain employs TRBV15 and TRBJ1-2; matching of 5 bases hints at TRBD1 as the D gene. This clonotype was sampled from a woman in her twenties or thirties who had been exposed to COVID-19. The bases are TGTGCCACCAGCAGAGCGGGGGTTGGCTACACCTTC. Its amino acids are CATSRAGVGYTF.